This TCR beta chain was found in a study of cytomegalovirus exposure and HLA in healthy donors. Study observations and caveats: Cytomegalovirus association was assigned to over 150 TCR beta chains. It was assumed in the presence/absence analyses that sequencing depth was roughly uniform across donors. Most likely, a cluster of highly shared sequence variants arose as a sequencing artifact. As was reported, the HLA-A and HLA-B alleles of most subjects were accurately predicted from TCR beta sequences.

Germline CDR1 is SGHRS and CDR2 is YFSETQ. After removal of 4 bases from V and 4 bases from J, the junction contained 5 bases not matched to a gene. The CDR3 is made up of 14 amino acids. In the case of this clone: Its target is unknown. At the DNA level, this CDR3 is encoded by other sequences in the same sample as well.

PCR amplification relied on 60 Vbeta primers (plus 13 Jbeta primers). Profiled with immunoSEQ multiplex PCR; TCRdb holds only in-frame clones, not every one. The data show 100,000 to 150,000 clones, under 85% seen once. The sequenced sample was PBMCs. This receptor was taken from a male donor in good health and CMV-seropositive. The rearrangement links TRBV5-1 to TRBJ2-5, with 9 bases that match TRBD1. This chain's CDR3 is CASSPQGAGETQYF. DNA of the CDR3: TGCGCCAGCAGCCCACAGGGGGCAGGAGAGACCCAGTACTTC. Complete variable domain (other parts from reference TRBV5-1 and TRBJ2-5): KAGVTQTPRYLIKTRGQQVTLSCSPISGHRSVSWYQQTPGQGLQFLFEYFSETQRNKGNFPGRFSGRQFSNSRSEMNVSTLELGDSALYLCASSPQGAGETQYFGPGTRLLVL.